This record looks at one TCR beta chain sequence and its context. As yet, its antigen is unknown. This clone may be a read error of a much larger clone one base away. The sample originates from a study of PD-L1 blockade in urothelial cancer. Study at large: Patients took up atezolizumab in about 2014 at 1,200 mg intravenously every 3 weeks. Prior regimens of chemotherapy numbered 0 to 3 per patient. General study findings and limits: When pretreatment blood TCR clonality was below the median, it predicted better survival.

Urothelial carcinoma affected the patients, and it was locally advanced or metastatic. TCRdb's table, derived via immunoSEQ multiplex PCR, lists solely in-frame clones and lacks some. This table holds more than 30,000 clones, 65% to 90% found once. The CDR3 consists of 13 residues. Trimming left V 3 bases short and J 1 base short, with 7 bases between. The V gene's germline CDR1 is SGHDN and CDR2 FVKESK. This sample comprised PBMCs, obtained around atezolizumab (anti-PD-L1) treatment. The chain is built from TRBV14 and TRBJ2-7; D perhaps matches TRBD1 (6 bases). The clonotype originates from a man in his 60s with urothelial cancer. The CDR3 coding sequence is TGTGCCAGCAGCCAGGACAGTTCCTACGAGCAGTACTTC. Amino acids: CASSQDSSYEQYF.